A single sample gave rise to the 6 T cell receptor beta chains below, sequenced in a study of blood T cell repertoires in COVID-19. Assay used: immunoSEQ multiplex PCR; TCRdb lists only in-frame clones, some missing. This sample has 130,000 to 150,000 clones, with approximately 82% found just once. Source material: peripheral blood. The receptors were sampled from a human donor with acute or convalescent COVID-19. The donor label of this sample is uncertain.

This clone has just one count. J is TRBJ1-5 and V is TRBV10-3; TRBD1 aligns across 8 bases. The length of the CDR3 is 15 residues. V gave up 4 bases and J gave up 9 bases; unmatched junction bases: 11. Germline V lookup: CDR1 ENHRY, CDR2 SYGVKD. CDR3 nucleotides: TGTGCCATCAGTGGTACCACAGGGGGTAGGCGGCCCCAGCATTTT. The encoded protein is CAISGTTGGRRPQHF.

The V and J genes are TRBV5-5 and TRBJ1-1, with D hard to call. Germline CDR1 SGHKS, CDR2 YYEKEE (reference sequence). The V end was cut by 2 bases, the J end by 0 bases, with 8 bases between. There are 14 residues in the CDR3. The DNA for the CDR3 is TGTGCCAGCAGCTTCCGGGTCATGAACACTGAAGCTTTCTTT. Encoded protein: CASSFRVMNTEAFF.

J is TRBJ1-2 and V is TRBV29-1; possibly TRBD1 for D (6 bases). This CDR3 has 16 amino acids. V lost 6 bases to trimming and J lost 5 bases, with 25 bases between them. The germline V gene encodes CDR1 SQVTM and CDR2 ANQGSEA. CDR3 nucleotides: TGCAGCGTCGCCCAAGGGGGTTCTTCCTCACTGTATGGCTACACCTTC. Translated: CSVAQGGSSSLYGYTF.

This clone came up a few times. The V and J genes are TRBV6-1 and TRBJ2-7, with 7 bases matching TRBD2. The V gene's germline CDR1 is MNHNS and CDR2 SASEGT. The CDR3 totals 14 residues. The J segment lost 6 bases and the V segment lost 0 bases, leaving 5 bases of the junction unmatched. The CDR3 DNA reads TGTGCCAGCAGTGAAGCGCCCCGCGGGGGCGAGCAGTACTTC. Translating it yields CASSEAPRGGEQYF.

The V gene is TRBV11-2, the J gene TRBJ2-2; maybe TRBD1 (5 bases). Germline CDR1 is SGHAT and CDR2 is FQNNGV. This CDR3 spans 17 amino acids. The V end was cut by 4 bases, the J end by 5 bases, with 20 bases between. CDR3 nucleotide sequence: TGTGCCAGCAGCTCAAGACAGAGTACATTTTATACCGGGGAGCTGTTTTTT. Translating gives CASSSRQSTFYTGELFF.

The chain uses TRBV5-4 and TRBJ1-4, with 8 bases identical to TRBD1. The germline gives CDR1 SGHNT, CDR2 YYREEE (reference sequence). The ends lost 5 bases at V and 7 bases at J; junction bases unmatched: 10. There are 15 residues in the CDR3. In nucleotides, the CDR3 is TGTGCCAGCAGTTCATCTGGACAGGGCCTTGAAAAACTGTTTTTT. The encoded protein is CASSSSGQGLEKLFF. The full variable domain, completed using reference TRBV5-4 and TRBJ1-4, is ETGVTQSPTHLIKTRGQQVTLRCSSQSGHNTVSWYQQALGQGPQFIFQYYREEENGRGNFPPRFSGLQFPNYSSELNVNALELDDSALYLCASSSSGQGLEKLFFGSGTQLSVL.